The subject of this entry is one T cell receptor (beta chain). These data belong to a study of early T cells in non-severe SARS-CoV-2 infection. Tagging with unique molecular identifiers was applied to individual cDNA molecules. TCRdb called the 5' RACE reads again in MiXCR, with one record for every CDR3 protein. This sample has 70,000 to 85,000 distinct CDR3 sequences, with 9% to 15% found just once. Germline V CDR1 and CDR2: SNHLY, FYNNEI. Trimming shortened V by 10 bases and J by 3 bases, and 16 bases separated the two germline ends. This CDR3 comprises 13 residues. The gene calls are TRBV2 and TRBJ2-7; tentative D call: TRBD1 (7 bases). The source of this sequence is an adult who was a healthcare worker with PCR-confirmed SARS-CoV-2 infection or an uninfected control (not recorded which). The sequenced sample was whole blood. CDR3 in amino acids: CAMEIRGVYEQYF. The DNA for the CDR3 is TGTGCCATGGAGATCAGGGGGGTCTACGAGCAGTACTTC.